This T cell receptor (beta chain) originates from a study of T-cell reconstitution after alpha-beta-depleted transplantation in children. This CDR3 is built from 13 residues. Germline V gene sequence: CDR1 DFQATT, CDR2 SNEGSKA (reference sequence). The study, taken as a whole, reports: One year post-transplant, T-cell counts and diversity were largely derived from T cells produced anew. Several hundred expanded graft clones reportedly gave rise to the alpha-beta T cells present about two months after transplant.

This clonotype showed up just a few times. Its antigen remains unknown. This sample's TCRbeta library carried unique molecular identifier barcodes. One entry per CDR3 protein results from TCRdb running MiXCR on the PCR reads. The sample holds hundreds of thousands of distinct CDR3 sequences, 10% to 15% seen once. The sequence was obtained from a male patient between 5 and 17 years old who had a stem cell transplant for acute myeloid leukemia, so the T cells may come from the graft donor. V gene TRBV20-1 combines with J gene TRBJ2-7; 9 nucleotides agree with TRBD2. The specimen was PBMCs, mostly from graft donor cells, collected 360 days after TCRalphabeta/CD19-depleted stem cell transplant. The CDR3 region is CRVRLAGEYEQYF. CDR3 coding DNA: TGCAGAGTTCGATTAGCGGGAGAGTACGAGCAGTACTTC.